Listed below are T cell receptor beta chains from one sample, sequenced in a study of T-cell memory formation after mild COVID-19. One entry per CDR3 protein, called by TCRdb with MiXCR from the 5' RACE reads. The table shows 200,000 to 250,000 distinct CDR3 sequences, with 9.5% occurring only once. The specimen sequenced was PBMCs or a T cell subset sorted from them (not recorded which). The receptors were sampled from a man aged 18 to 30 who had mild COVID-19 (a few samples of this study predate the infection). Cell type and time point are not known. The CDR3 runs from the conserved cysteine through the conserved F or W. A D gene is named only where the DNA matches it firmly. Part of the rows lack a size; the others show once, few, many or a class for expanded clones.

cdr3_nt cdr3_aa v_call d_call clone_size j_call
TGTGCCAGCAGAATAGCCGGGACAGGTTTCTTC CASRIAGTGFF TRBV7-2 TRBD1 . TRBJ2-1
TGCGCCAGCAGCTTGGGACAGGTCACAGATACGCAGTATTTT CASSLGQVTDTQYF TRBV5-1 . many TRBJ2-3
TGCGCCAGCAGGGACTTAGCAGGGGGGTACGAGCAGTACTTC CASRDLAGGYEQYF TRBV5-1 . . TRBJ2-7
TGCGCCAGCAGCTTTACTGGGTTTGAAGCTTTCTTT CASSFTGFEAFF TRBV5-1 . few TRBJ1-1
TGTGCCAGCAGTGTCAGGGAGGGCACTGAAGCTTTCTTT CASSVREGTEAFF TRBV25-1 . few TRBJ1-1
TGTGCCAGCTCACCACGTCGGGCGTTAGCGGGTGAGCAGTTCTTC CASSPRRALAGEQFF TRBV18 TRBD2 many TRBJ2-1
TGTGCCACCAGTGTCGGGAGCAACTATGGCTACACCTTC CATSVGSNYGYTF TRBV24-1 . . TRBJ1-2
TGCAGCGTGTCCAGGGTCCGAGGGGGCTACACCTTC CSVSRVRGGYTF TRBV29-1 . . TRBJ1-2
TGTGCCAGCAGTTACTCTGGCGGCAACTATGGCTACACCTTC CASSYSGGNYGYTF TRBV6-6 . few TRBJ1-2
TGTGCCAGCAGTTACTCAGGGGGAAGCTCCTACGAGCAGTACTTC CASSYSGGSSYEQYF TRBV6-5 . many TRBJ2-7
TGCGCCAGCAGCTTGACAAACAATGAGCAGTTCTTC CASSLTNNEQFF TRBV5-1 . . TRBJ2-1
TGTGCCAGCTCACTTGAAATGGCTCGGGAGACCCAGTACTTC CASSLEMARETQYF TRBV18 . many TRBJ2-5
TGTGCCAGCAGCTTTTCGGGCGGAAAGACCCAGTACTTC CASSFSGGKTQYF TRBV7-6 . few TRBJ2-5
TGCAGTGCTAGAGTCCTAGCCGGGGAGCTGTTTTTT CSARVLAGELFF TRBV20-1 . few TRBJ2-2
TGTGCCAGCAGCCGGGGGACAGGGGGAACGCGGGGCTACACCTTC CASSRGTGGTRGYTF TRBV12-3/TRBV12-4 TRBD1 . TRBJ1-2
TGTGCCAGCAGTGCCTTTAAAGGGGGCCTCCAAGAGACCCAGTACTTC CASSAFKGGLQETQYF TRBV28 TRBD1 many TRBJ2-5
TGTGCCAGCAGCCTGGGCGCCGAATACTATGGCTACACCTTC CASSLGAEYYGYTF TRBV6-5 . . TRBJ1-2
TGTGCCAGCAGTTACTCTTTGGGCGGCGCCCAGTACTTC CASSYSLGGAQYF TRBV6-5 . . TRBJ2-5
TGTGCCAGCAGCCAACTGACTAGCTACATCAAGGATACGCAGTATTTT CASSQLTSYIKDTQYF TRBV14 TRBD2 . TRBJ2-3
TGTGCCAGCAGCTTAGGGGGTACCTATGGCTACACCTTC CASSLGGTYGYTF TRBV7-9 . few TRBJ1-2
TGTGCCAGCAGTACCCCGACAGGGGACGAAAAACTGTTTTTT CASSTPTGDEKLFF TRBV28 TRBD1 . TRBJ1-4
TGCGCCAGCTCCCAACGGGGGGGCCAAGATACGCAGTATTTT CASSQRGGQDTQYF TRBV4-3 TRBD2 . TRBJ2-3
TGCGCCAGCAGCAGGACGGCGAACACTGAAGCTTTCTTT CASSRTANTEAFF TRBV4-3 . . TRBJ1-1
TGTGCCACTACCGGGGGGGGGCCGAACACTGAAGCTTTCTTT CATTGGGPNTEAFF TRBV18 . few TRBJ1-1
TGCGCCAGCAGCTTGGAGGGCGCAGGGAGGTCAGCTTTCTTT CASSLEGAGRSAFF TRBV5-1 . . TRBJ1-1
TGTGCCAGCAGCCCCCAAAGCGGGGGAGATACGCAGTATTTT CASSPQSGGDTQYF TRBV7-2 TRBD2 many TRBJ2-3
TGTGCCAGCAGTTACGCCCAGATGGAGACCCAGTACTTC CASSYAQMETQYF TRBV6-5 . few TRBJ2-5
TGTGCCAGCAGCTTAAATAGACAGGGGGCCACAGATACGCAGTATTTT CASSLNRQGATDTQYF TRBV7-2 TRBD1 many TRBJ2-3
TGCAGCGTTGAAGGAGGGGTTGGGACAGATACGCAGTATTTT CSVEGGVGTDTQYF TRBV29-1 . . TRBJ2-3
TGTGCCAGCAGTTCCAGGGTCACTGGAAACACCATATATTTT CASSSRVTGNTIYF TRBV27 . . TRBJ1-3
TGTGCCAGCTCATCCGGGACAGTCAATAGCAATCAGCCCCAGCATTTT CASSSGTVNSNQPQHF TRBV18 TRBD1 few TRBJ1-5
TGTGCCAGCAGGCAGAACTATGGCTACACCTTC CASRQNYGYTF TRBV2 . few TRBJ1-2
TGTGCCAGCAGCTTAGGCCTGTCCAGGGGCGCTGAAGCTTTCTTT CASSLGLSRGAEAFF TRBV7-9 . . TRBJ1-1
TGCGCCAGCAGCGCGGGACCGGCAGGAGAGACCCAGTACTTC CASSAGPAGETQYF TRBV5-1 . . TRBJ2-5
TGTGCCACCAGTGTCCTTGTCCGGCCCCAGGGGTTCTTC CATSVLVRPQGFF TRBV24-1 . . TRBJ2-1
TGTGCCAGCAGCCCCGGCCCGCGGGGCTACACCTTC CASSPGPRGYTF TRBV6-5 . few TRBJ1-2
TGTGCCAGCACAGCTGGGGCCACTGAAGCTTTCTTT CASTAGATEAFF TRBV6-5 . few TRBJ1-1
TGTGCCAGCAGCGTTTACAATCAGCCCCAGCATTTT CASSVYNQPQHF TRBV7-2 . few TRBJ1-5
TGTGCCAGCAGCCAAGATGAGAGGACAGGGGCTAACTATGGCTACACCTTC CASSQDERTGANYGYTF TRBV4-2 TRBD1 . TRBJ1-2
TGCAGTGCTAGGGTTGCCGGCAACCAAGAGACCCAGTACTTC CSARVAGNQETQYF TRBV20-1 . few TRBJ2-5
TGCAGTGCCGCGGGACAGCCCAATCAGCCCCAGCATTTT CSAAGQPNQPQHF TRBV20-1 TRBD1 few TRBJ1-5
TGTGCCAGTAGTATATTGCCAGGGGAATACGAGCAGTACTTC CASSILPGEYEQYF TRBV19 . . TRBJ2-7
TGCGCCAGCAGCAGCTTCCTACTTCAGGGTTCCACATATAGCAATCAGCCCCAGCATTTT CASSSFLLQGSTYSNQPQHF TRBV4-1 . few TRBJ1-5